The clone carrying this T cell receptor (beta chain) was observed many times. What it binds is not known. The CDR3 sequence is 17 residues long. V was shortened by 6 bases and J by 0 bases, with 18 bases between the two germline ends. Unique molecular identifiers were incorporated when the TCRbeta library was constructed. Each CDR3 protein gets one entry after TCRdb re-called the PCR reads with MiXCR. This table has over 150,000 distinct CDR3 sequences, around 10% appearing once. The data were taken from a study of T-cell reconstitution after alpha-beta-depleted transplantation in children. Overall study findings and caveats: T-cell counts and diversity were attributed mostly to newly produced T cells one year after transplant.

The TCR was taken from a boy younger than 10 with acute myeloid leukemia, due to receive a stem cell transplant. The chain couples TRBV12-3 or TRBV12-4 to TRBJ2-4; D remains unclear. The input for sequencing was PBMCs, taken before TCRalphabeta/CD19-depleted stem cell transplant. The CDR3 reads CASSLISADVAKNIQYF. CDR3 in DNA: TGTGCCAGCAGCCTAATTTCGGCGGACGTAGCCAAAAACATTCAGTACTTC.